These 5 T cell receptor beta chains were all obtained from the same sample, sequenced in a study of HIV-infected patients and healthy controls. Reverse transcription used about 510 ng RNA and constant-region primers for alpha and beta. Each of the alpha and beta chains got its own library through chain-specific third strand synthesis with indices. TCRdb called the 5' RACE reads again in MiXCR, with one record for every CDR3 protein. This table holds 10,000 to 11,000 distinct CDR3 sequences, 8% to 13% found once. All unsorted peripheral T cells were captured because whole blood was used without fractionation. The specimen was blood, collected before antiretroviral therapy. The receptors shown here come from an adult with HIV infection.

In its sample, this clonotype was seen many times. CDR3 sequence (DNA): TGCGCCAGCAGCTTCTGGTCAGACACAGATACGCAGTATTTT. Its translation is CASSFWSDTDTQYF. V usage is TRBV5-1 and J usage is TRBJ2-3; D unresolved. Germline V gene sequence: CDR1 SGHRS, CDR2 YFSETQ. V was clipped by 2 bases and J by 2 bases, with 9 bases between them. The CDR3 is 14 amino acids.

This clonotype occurred many times. The V gene is TRBV5-1, the J gene TRBJ2-7; 9 bases map to TRBD1. Germline-derived CDR1 and CDR2 are SGHRS and YFSETQ. With V trimmed by 5 bases and J by 6 bases, 12 bases remained unmatched. CDR3 length: 15 amino acids. CDR3 DNA: TGCGCCAGCAGACTCTTACAGGGGGCCCATTCCGAGCAGTACTTC. Translated: CASRLLQGAHSEQYF.

In this sample, this clonotype turned up many times. The gene calls are TRBV12-3 or TRBV12-4 and TRBJ2-5; no firm D call. V shed 3 bases and J shed 2 bases, with 25 bases lying between them. The CDR3 is 19 amino acids. CDR3 nucleotide sequence: TGTGCCAGCAGTTTTAGTCTGGCACAGAAAGAAGAGCCACAAGAGACCCAGTACTTC. Translated, it gives CASSFSLAQKEEPQETQYF.

Within the sample, this clonotype is large. V and J are TRBV4-1 and TRBJ2-3; the D is unclear. CDR1 is MGHRA and CDR2 is YSYEKL in the germline V gene. CDR3 size: 12 residues. V was clipped by 4 bases and J by 2 bases, with 4 bases between them. Here the CDR3 DNA reads TGCGCCAGCAGCCTGGACACAGATACGCAGTATTTT. Its translation: CASSLDTDTQYF.

By frequency in the sample, this clonotype is medium-sized. The chain recombines TRBV20-1 with TRBJ2-1; D perhaps matches TRBD1 (5 bases). V gave up 5 bases and J gave up 1 base, with 18 bases separating them. CDR3 size: 16 residues. The germline CDR1 and CDR2 sequences are DFQATT and SNEGSKA (reference sequence). In DNA, the CDR3 is TGCAGTGCTCCTAAGGGGAAGGCCACTTCCTACAATGAGCAGTTCTTC. Protein product: CSAPKGKATSYNEQFF.